Listed below are T cell receptor beta chains from one sample, sequenced in a study of blood T cell repertoires in COVID-19. TCRdb's table, derived via immunoSEQ multiplex PCR, lists solely in-frame clones and lacks some. Of 200,000 to 300,000 clones in the sample, approximately 86% were seen once. Source material: peripheral blood. These receptors were taken from a woman aged 60 to 75 with active or convalescent COVID-19. The CDR3 runs from the conserved cysteine through the conserved F or W. The order of the fields is D gene, CDR3 length, J gene, V gene, clone size, CDR3 protein, CDR3 DNA. D genes are given only for firm matches. The listing skips clone size in some rows; elsewhere it reads once, few, many or a size class.

d_call: TRBD2; cdr3_length: 14; j_call: TRBJ2-3; v_call: TRBV24-1; clone_size: NA; cdr3_aa: CATSPGLATDTQYF; cdr3_nt: TGTGCCACCAGCCCTGGACTAGCCACAGATACGCAGTATTTT
d_call: NA; cdr3_length: 13; j_call: TRBJ2-1; v_call: TRBV3-1/TRBV3-2; clone_size: NA; cdr3_aa: CASSPYLYNEQFF; cdr3_nt: TGTGCCAGCAGCCCCTACCTCTACAATGAGCAGTTCTTC
d_call: TRBD2; cdr3_length: 17; j_call: TRBJ2-2; v_call: TRBV4-1; clone_size: NA; cdr3_aa: CASSQGLAARMTGELFF; cdr3_nt: TGCGCCAGCAGCCAAGGACTAGCAGCGAGGATGACCGGGGAGCTGTTTTTT
d_call: TRBD2; cdr3_length: 15; j_call: TRBJ2-3; v_call: TRBV4-2; clone_size: NA; cdr3_aa: CASSQEAGGPDTQYF; cdr3_nt: TGTGCCAGCAGCCAAGAAGCGGGAGGGCCAGATACGCAGTATTTT
d_call: NA; cdr3_length: 17; j_call: TRBJ2-5; v_call: TRBV4-1; clone_size: NA; cdr3_aa: CASSQGPTGRLQETQYF; cdr3_nt: TGCGCCAGCAGCCAAGGACCCACAGGTCGGCTTCAAGAGACCCAGTACTTC
d_call: TRBD2; cdr3_length: 12; j_call: TRBJ2-1; v_call: TRBV19; clone_size: NA; cdr3_aa: CASSMTSGQQFF; cdr3_nt: TGTGCCAGTAGTATGACTAGCGGACAGCAGTTCTTC
d_call: NA; cdr3_length: 15; j_call: TRBJ1-5; v_call: TRBV7-2; clone_size: NA; cdr3_aa: CASSLRGGDNQPQHF; cdr3_nt: TGTGCCAGCAGCCTCCGTGGGGGCGACAATCAGCCCCAGCATTTT
d_call: NA; cdr3_length: 13; j_call: TRBJ2-3; v_call: TRBV6-5; clone_size: once; cdr3_aa: CASKPPGLDTQYF; cdr3_nt: TGTGCCAGCAAACCTCCAGGACTCGATACGCAGTATTTT
d_call: TRBD2; cdr3_length: 18; j_call: TRBJ2-6; v_call: TRBV19; clone_size: NA; cdr3_aa: CASSVTSGGLSGANVLTF; cdr3_nt: TGTGCCAGTAGTGTGACTAGCGGGGGGCTCTCTGGGGCCAACGTCCTGACTTTC
d_call: NA; cdr3_length: 14; j_call: TRBJ2-2; v_call: TRBV7-2; clone_size: NA; cdr3_aa: CASSLFRQAGELFF; cdr3_nt: TGTGCCAGCAGCTTATTCCGGCAGGCCGGGGAGCTGTTTTTT
d_call: NA; cdr3_length: 16; j_call: TRBJ1-4; v_call: TRBV4-1; clone_size: NA; cdr3_aa: CASSLSLQGILEKLFF; cdr3_nt: TGCGCCAGCAGCCTGTCCTTACAGGGCATCTTGGAAAAACTGTTTTTT
d_call: NA; cdr3_length: 15; j_call: TRBJ2-1; v_call: TRBV12-5; clone_size: NA; cdr3_aa: CASGLRLASYNEQFF; cdr3_nt: TGTGCTAGTGGTTTGAGGCTAGCCTCCTACAATGAGCAGTTCTTC
d_call: NA; cdr3_length: 15; j_call: TRBJ2-2; v_call: TRBV2; clone_size: NA; cdr3_aa: CASSVDTSNTGELFF; cdr3_nt: TGTGCCAGCAGTGTTGACACCTCGAACACCGGGGAGCTGTTTTTT
d_call: TRBD1; cdr3_length: 15; j_call: TRBJ1-2; v_call: TRBV5-5; clone_size: NA; cdr3_aa: CASSSPGTGKDGYTF; cdr3_nt: TGTGCCAGCAGCTCACCCGGGACAGGGAAGGATGGCTACACCTTC
d_call: NA; cdr3_length: 15; j_call: TRBJ2-1; v_call: TRBV7-9; clone_size: NA; cdr3_aa: CASILTQGNYNEQFF; cdr3_nt: TGTGCCAGCATCCTAACACAGGGTAACTACAATGAGCAGTTCTTC
d_call: TRBD1; cdr3_length: 14; j_call: TRBJ1-5; v_call: TRBV7-2; clone_size: once; cdr3_aa: CASSQRQGAQPQHF; cdr3_nt: TGTGCCAGCAGCCAACGACAGGGTGCTCAGCCCCAGCATTTT
d_call: NA; cdr3_length: 16; j_call: TRBJ2-1; v_call: TRBV9; clone_size: NA; cdr3_aa: CASSPSGGNTYNEQFF; cdr3_nt: TGTGCCAGCAGCCCATCCGGGGGAAACACCTACAATGAGCAGTTCTTC
d_call: NA; cdr3_length: 15; j_call: TRBJ1-1; v_call: TRBV10-1; clone_size: NA; cdr3_aa: CASSERQGVFTEAFF; cdr3_nt: TGCGCCAGCAGTGAGAGGCAGGGTGTCTTCACTGAAGCTTTCTTT
d_call: TRBD1; cdr3_length: 16; j_call: TRBJ2-1; v_call: TRBV27; clone_size: NA; cdr3_aa: CASSFTGGWAGNEQFF; cdr3_nt: TGTGCCAGCAGTTTCACAGGGGGATGGGCGGGGAATGAGCAGTTCTTC
d_call: NA; cdr3_length: 14; j_call: TRBJ1-2; v_call: TRBV28; clone_size: NA; cdr3_aa: CASTPGAGVRGYTF; cdr3_nt: TGTGCCAGCACCCCGGGTGCGGGAGTGCGTGGCTACACCTTC
d_call: TRBD1; cdr3_length: 16; j_call: TRBJ1-1; v_call: TRBV6-6; clone_size: NA; cdr3_aa: CASRLGRDRGLDEAFF; cdr3_nt: TGTGCCAGCAGACTAGGCCGGGACAGGGGGCTTGATGAAGCTTTCTTT
d_call: TRBD2; cdr3_length: 16; j_call: TRBJ2-2; v_call: TRBV7-3; clone_size: once; cdr3_aa: CASSPVLAGGTGELFF; cdr3_nt: TGTGCCAGCAGCCCAGTGCTAGCGGGGGGAACCGGGGAGCTGTTTTTT
d_call: NA; cdr3_length: 15; j_call: TRBJ1-2; v_call: TRBV28; clone_size: NA; cdr3_aa: CASSFLSPRWYGYTF; cdr3_nt: TGTGCCAGCAGTTTTTTGAGCCCCAGGTGGTATGGCTACACCTTC
d_call: NA; cdr3_length: 15; j_call: TRBJ2-2; v_call: TRBV7-2; clone_size: once; cdr3_aa: CASSYRQAPGGELFF; cdr3_nt: TGTGCCAGCAGCTACAGACAGGCTCCAGGCGGGGAGCTGTTTTTT
d_call: TRBD1; cdr3_length: 14; j_call: TRBJ1-1; v_call: TRBV5-1; clone_size: once; cdr3_aa: CARRQGARNTEAFF; cdr3_nt: TGCGCCAGACGTCAGGGGGCGCGTAACACTGAAGCTTTCTTT
d_call: TRBD1; cdr3_length: 14; j_call: TRBJ2-2; v_call: TRBV5-4; clone_size: NA; cdr3_aa: CASSRDRGSGELFF; cdr3_nt: TGTGCCAGCAGCAGAGACAGGGGGTCCGGGGAGCTGTTTTTT
d_call: NA; cdr3_length: 13; j_call: TRBJ2-5; v_call: TRBV18; clone_size: NA; cdr3_aa: CASSRTVQETQYF; cdr3_nt: TGTGCCAGCTCACGGACAGTTCAAGAGACCCAGTACTTC
d_call: NA; cdr3_length: 14; j_call: TRBJ2-3; v_call: TRBV15; clone_size: NA; cdr3_aa: CATSIGGSTDTQYF; cdr3_nt: TGTGCCACCAGCATTGGGGGGAGCACAGATACGCAGTATTTT
d_call: NA; cdr3_length: 15; j_call: TRBJ2-1; v_call: TRBV19; clone_size: NA; cdr3_aa: CASSMVRSSYNEQFF; cdr3_nt: TGTGCCAGTAGTATGGTGCGGAGCTCCTACAATGAGCAGTTCTTC
d_call: TRBD2; cdr3_length: 14; j_call: TRBJ2-1; v_call: TRBV2; clone_size: NA; cdr3_aa: CASSELAGGWEQFF; cdr3_nt: TGTGCCAGCAGTGAACTAGCGGGAGGTTGGGAGCAGTTCTTC
d_call: NA; cdr3_length: 13; j_call: TRBJ2-3; v_call: TRBV9; clone_size: NA; cdr3_aa: CASSVAVTDTQYF; cdr3_nt: TGTGCCAGCAGCGTAGCGGTAACAGATACGCAGTATTTT
d_call: TRBD1; cdr3_length: 15; j_call: TRBJ2-5; v_call: TRBV2; clone_size: NA; cdr3_aa: CASSLRQGRQETQYF; cdr3_nt: TGTGCCAGCAGTCTTAGACAGGGAAGGCAAGAGACCCAGTACTTC
d_call: NA; cdr3_length: 14; j_call: TRBJ2-5; v_call: TRBV5-4; clone_size: NA; cdr3_aa: CASSLAGTQETQYF; cdr3_nt: TGTGCCAGCAGCTTAGCCGGGACTCAAGAGACCCAGTACTTC
d_call: TRBD2; cdr3_length: 13; j_call: TRBJ2-1; v_call: TRBV10-1; clone_size: NA; cdr3_aa: CASSLSGSHEQFF; cdr3_nt: TGCGCCAGCAGTCTCAGCGGGAGCCATGAGCAGTTCTTC
d_call: TRBD1; cdr3_length: 15; j_call: TRBJ1-4; v_call: TRBV7-9; clone_size: NA; cdr3_aa: CASSAPGTGFEKLFF; cdr3_nt: TGTGCCAGCAGCGCACCCGGGACAGGGTTTGAAAAACTGTTTTTT
d_call: NA; cdr3_length: 15; j_call: TRBJ1-2; v_call: TRBV11-2; clone_size: NA; cdr3_aa: CASSLLSREAYGYTF; cdr3_nt: TGTGCCAGCAGCTTGTTGAGTAGGGAGGCCTATGGCTACACCTTC
d_call: NA; cdr3_length: 15; j_call: TRBJ1-6; v_call: TRBV9; clone_size: NA; cdr3_aa: CASSVGTVPNSPLHF; cdr3_nt: TGTGCCAGCAGCGTCGGGACTGTTCCTAATTCACCCCTCCACTTT
d_call: NA; cdr3_length: 16; j_call: TRBJ2-2; v_call: TRBV28; clone_size: NA; cdr3_aa: CASSTNLGLYTGELFF; cdr3_nt: TGTGCCAGCAGTACCAACCTGGGACTTTACACCGGGGAGCTGTTTTTT
d_call: TRBD2; cdr3_length: 15; j_call: TRBJ2-3; v_call: TRBV6-1; clone_size: NA; cdr3_aa: CASSERDYYTDTQYF; cdr3_nt: TGTGCCAGCAGTGAAAGGGACTACTACACAGATACGCAGTATTTT
d_call: NA; cdr3_length: 14; j_call: TRBJ2-3; v_call: TRBV11-2; clone_size: NA; cdr3_aa: CASSIPQGSDTQYF; cdr3_nt: TGTGCCAGCAGCATACCACAGGGCTCAGATACGCAGTATTTT
d_call: NA; cdr3_length: 14; j_call: TRBJ2-2; v_call: TRBV24-1; clone_size: NA; cdr3_aa: CATSDSTEGGELFF; cdr3_nt: TGTGCCACCAGTGATTCGACTGAGGGCGGGGAGCTGTTTTTT
d_call: TRBD1; cdr3_length: 15; j_call: TRBJ1-2; v_call: TRBV27; clone_size: NA; cdr3_aa: CASSWTGGANYGYTF; cdr3_nt: TGTGCCAGCAGTTGGACAGGGGGCGCAAACTATGGCTACACCTTC
d_call: NA; cdr3_length: 16; j_call: TRBJ2-1; v_call: TRBV6-5; clone_size: NA; cdr3_aa: CASSYLRGSSYNEQFF; cdr3_nt: TGTGCCAGCAGTTACCTCAGGGGAAGCTCCTACAATGAGCAGTTCTTC
d_call: TRBD1; cdr3_length: 13; j_call: TRBJ1-2; v_call: TRBV7-9; clone_size: NA; cdr3_aa: CASSLGQGALVTF; cdr3_nt: TGTGCCAGCAGCCTAGGACAGGGGGCCTTGGTCACCTTC
d_call: NA; cdr3_length: 14; j_call: TRBJ2-1; v_call: TRBV10-3; clone_size: once; cdr3_aa: CAISESGYGNEQFF; cdr3_nt: TGTGCCATCAGTGAGTCGGGCTACGGTAATGAGCAGTTCTTC
d_call: TRBD1; cdr3_length: 13; j_call: TRBJ1-6; v_call: TRBV7-2; clone_size: few; cdr3_aa: CASSDRVNSPLHF; cdr3_nt: TGTGCCAGCTCGGACAGGGTAAATTCACCCCTCCACTTT
d_call: TRBD1; cdr3_length: 13; j_call: TRBJ2-3; v_call: TRBV10-3; clone_size: NA; cdr3_aa: CAIGTQGTDTQYF; cdr3_nt: TGTGCCATCGGAACACAGGGGACAGATACGCAGTATTTT
d_call: NA; cdr3_length: 14; j_call: TRBJ2-1; v_call: TRBV6-6; clone_size: NA; cdr3_aa: CASSWGDSYNEQFF; cdr3_nt: TGTGCCAGCAGTTGGGGAGATTCCTACAATGAGCAGTTCTTC
d_call: NA; cdr3_length: 11; j_call: TRBJ2-7; v_call: TRBV5-1; clone_size: few; cdr3_aa: CASSLGYEQYF; cdr3_nt: TGCGCCAGCAGCCTCGGTTACGAGCAGTACTTC
d_call: NA; cdr3_length: 16; j_call: TRBJ2-3; v_call: TRBV9; clone_size: once; cdr3_aa: CASSDSNSLLGPTQYF; cdr3_nt: TGTGCCAGCAGCGATTCCAACAGCCTCCTGGGCCCAACGCAGTATTTT
d_call: TRBD1; cdr3_length: 17; j_call: TRBJ2-1; v_call: TRBV24-1; clone_size: once; cdr3_aa: CATSDRSGQGPANEQFF; cdr3_nt: TGTGCCACCAGTGATCGGTCCGGACAGGGTCCCGCCAATGAGCAGTTCTTC
d_call: TRBD1; cdr3_length: 20; j_call: TRBJ1-1; v_call: TRBV19; clone_size: NA; cdr3_aa: CASSPFGTGVFIGDFGEAFF; cdr3_nt: TGTGCCAGTAGTCCTTTCGGGACAGGGGTTTTCATCGGTGACTTCGGTGAAGCTTTCTTT
d_call: TRBD1; cdr3_length: 13; j_call: TRBJ1-2; v_call: TRBV27; clone_size: few; cdr3_aa: CASRHDRVRGYTF; cdr3_nt: TGTGCCAGCAGACATGACAGGGTACGGGGCTACACCTTC
d_call: TRBD2; cdr3_length: 15; j_call: TRBJ2-3; v_call: TRBV27; clone_size: NA; cdr3_aa: CASQRSGGRTDTQYF; cdr3_nt: TGTGCCAGCCAACGCAGCGGGGGTCGGACAGATACGCAGTATTTT
d_call: TRBD2; cdr3_length: 17; j_call: TRBJ2-2; v_call: TRBV27; clone_size: NA; cdr3_aa: CASSLTSSGAYTGELFF; cdr3_nt: TGTGCCAGCAGTTTAACCTCTAGCGGAGCGTACACCGGGGAGCTGTTTTTT
d_call: NA; cdr3_length: 17; j_call: TRBJ2-2; v_call: TRBV2; clone_size: NA; cdr3_aa: CASSHEGGHWNTGELFF; cdr3_nt: TGTGCCAGCAGTCACGAAGGGGGACATTGGAACACCGGGGAGCTGTTTTTT
d_call: NA; cdr3_length: 15; j_call: TRBJ1-3; v_call: TRBV3-1/TRBV3-2; clone_size: once; cdr3_aa: CASSQGQRSGNTIYF; cdr3_nt: TGTGCCAGCAGCCAAGGACAGCGCTCTGGAAACACCATATATTTT
d_call: NA; cdr3_length: 16; j_call: TRBJ1-4; v_call: TRBV28; clone_size: once; cdr3_aa: CASSFYSQRTNEKLFF; cdr3_nt: TGTGCCAGCAGTTTCTACAGTCAGAGAACTAATGAAAAACTGTTTTTT
d_call: NA; cdr3_length: 13; j_call: TRBJ1-2; v_call: TRBV10-1; clone_size: few; cdr3_aa: CASSERGNYGYTF; cdr3_nt: TGCGCCAGCAGTGAGAGGGGGAACTATGGCTACACCTTC
d_call: NA; cdr3_length: 15; j_call: TRBJ1-3; v_call: TRBV7-2; clone_size: NA; cdr3_aa: CASSLSGSSGNTIYF; cdr3_nt: TGTGCCAGCAGCTTATCGGGAAGCTCTGGAAACACCATATATTTT